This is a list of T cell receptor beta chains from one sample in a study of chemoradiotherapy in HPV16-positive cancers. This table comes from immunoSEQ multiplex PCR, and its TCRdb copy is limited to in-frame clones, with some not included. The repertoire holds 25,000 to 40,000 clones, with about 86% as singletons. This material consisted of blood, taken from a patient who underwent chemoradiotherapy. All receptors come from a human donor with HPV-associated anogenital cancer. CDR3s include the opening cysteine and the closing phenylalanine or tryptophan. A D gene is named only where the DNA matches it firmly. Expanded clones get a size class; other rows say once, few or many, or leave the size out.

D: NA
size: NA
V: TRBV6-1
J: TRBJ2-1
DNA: TGTGCCAGCAATGATAGCGGCTTTAACCAAAATGAGCAGTTCTTC
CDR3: CASNDSGFNQNEQFF

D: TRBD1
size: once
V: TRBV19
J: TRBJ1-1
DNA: TGTGCCAGTGATCAACAGGGGGAGAACACTGAAGCTTTCTTT
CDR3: CASDQQGENTEAFF

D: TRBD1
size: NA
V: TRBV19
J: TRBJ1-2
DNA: TGTGCCAGTAGACTAGGGACAGGGGGAGAGAGCTATGGCTACACCTTC
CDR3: CASRLGTGGESYGYTF

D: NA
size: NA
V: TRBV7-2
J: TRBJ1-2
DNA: TGTGCCAGCAGCTTTAATCGGGTTTTCGGGGGAGATATCTATGGCTACACCTTC
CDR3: CASSFNRVFGGDIYGYTF

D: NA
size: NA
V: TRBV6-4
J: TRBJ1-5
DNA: TGTGCCAGCAGTGAACAGGGCGATCAGCCCCAGCATTTT
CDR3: CASSEQGDQPQHF

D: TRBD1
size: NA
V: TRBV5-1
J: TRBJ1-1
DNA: TGCGCCAGCAGCTCCCCGACGACAGGGGGAAACACTGAAGCTTTCTTT
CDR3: CASSSPTTGGNTEAFF

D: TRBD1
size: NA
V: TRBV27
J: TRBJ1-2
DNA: TGTGCCAGCAGTATATCCGCGGGACAGAACAACTATGGCTACACCTTC
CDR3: CASSISAGQNNYGYTF

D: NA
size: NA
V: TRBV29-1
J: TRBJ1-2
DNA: TGCAGCGTTGTAGACCCGGACTATGGCTACACCTTC
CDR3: CSVVDPDYGYTF

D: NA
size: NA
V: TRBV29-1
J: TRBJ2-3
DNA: TGCAGCGTTGAAGATCAAAGGGATCGCACAGATACGCAGTATTTT
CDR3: CSVEDQRDRTDTQYF

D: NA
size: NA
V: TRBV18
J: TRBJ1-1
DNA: TGTGCCAGCTCACCACCGTCTTTGTCGGCAAATGGGCGAGCTTTCTTT
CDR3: CASSPPSLSANGRAFF

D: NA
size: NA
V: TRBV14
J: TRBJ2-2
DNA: TGTGCCAGCAGCCAAGATGGGCGAGGGGAGCTGTTTTTT
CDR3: CASSQDGRGELFF

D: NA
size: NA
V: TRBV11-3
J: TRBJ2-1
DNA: TGTGCCAGCAGCTTTAGGGGGATAAATGAGCAGTTCTTC
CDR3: CASSFRGINEQFF

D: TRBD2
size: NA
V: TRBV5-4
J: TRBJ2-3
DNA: TGTGCCAGCAGCTTGGCTCGGGGGGGCACAGATACGCAGTATTTT
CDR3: CASSLARGGTDTQYF

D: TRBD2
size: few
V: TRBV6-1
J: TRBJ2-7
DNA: TGTGCCAGCAGTGTCTCTAGCGGGGAAGCCTACGAGCAGTACTTC
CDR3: CASSVSSGEAYEQYF

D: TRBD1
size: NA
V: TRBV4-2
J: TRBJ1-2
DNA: TGTGCCAGCAGCCAAGCGGGACAGCCTAACTATGGCTACACCTTC
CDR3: CASSQAGQPNYGYTF

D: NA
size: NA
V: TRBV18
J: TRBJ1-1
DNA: TGTGCCAGCTCACCAGCAGCGAACACTGAAGCTTTCTTT
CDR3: CASSPAANTEAFF

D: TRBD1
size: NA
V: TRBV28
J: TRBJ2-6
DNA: TGTGCCAGCAGTTTCCCCGGACAGGGTATCGCTGGGGCCAACGTCCTGACTTTC
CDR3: CASSFPGQGIAGANVLTF

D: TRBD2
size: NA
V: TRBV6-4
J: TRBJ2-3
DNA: TGTGCCAGCAGTGACGGACTAGCGGGGGACACAGATACGCAGTATTTT
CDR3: CASSDGLAGDTDTQYF

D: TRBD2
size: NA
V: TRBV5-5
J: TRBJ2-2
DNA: TGTGCCAGCAGCTTGTTTGGACTAGCGGGGGGTTTCAACACCGGGGAGCTGTTTTTT
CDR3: CASSLFGLAGGFNTGELFF

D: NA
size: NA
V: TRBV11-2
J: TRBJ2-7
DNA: TGTGCCAGCAGCTTAGAGGGGCAATCGGGGCACGAGCAGTACTTC
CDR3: CASSLEGQSGHEQYF

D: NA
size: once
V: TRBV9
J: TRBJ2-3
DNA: TGTGCCAGCAGCCCCGAGGGGGGCACAGATACGCAGTATTTT
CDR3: CASSPEGGTDTQYF

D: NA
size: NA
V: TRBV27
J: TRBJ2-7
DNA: TGTGCCAGCAGTTTATATGGGCCTCTGAACTCCTACGAGCAGTACTTC
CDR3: CASSLYGPLNSYEQYF

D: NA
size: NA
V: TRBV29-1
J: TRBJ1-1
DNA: TGCAGCGTTGAGGTCGGGGGGAATGAAGCTTTCTTT
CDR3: CSVEVGGNEAFF

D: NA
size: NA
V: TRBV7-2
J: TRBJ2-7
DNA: TGTGCCAGCAGCTTAGTAAACCGCTACGAGCAGTACTTC
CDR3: CASSLVNRYEQYF

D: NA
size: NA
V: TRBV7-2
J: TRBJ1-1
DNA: TGTGCCAGCAGCCCCAGACAGAACACTGAAGCTTTCTTT
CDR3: CASSPRQNTEAFF

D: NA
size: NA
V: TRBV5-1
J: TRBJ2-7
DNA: TGCGCCAGCAGCTTGGCAGGTTTAACCTACGAGCAGTACTTC
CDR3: CASSLAGLTYEQYF

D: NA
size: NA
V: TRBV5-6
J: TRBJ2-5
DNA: TGTGCCAGCAGCTTGGACCATCAAAAGTACTTC
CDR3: CASSLDHQKYF

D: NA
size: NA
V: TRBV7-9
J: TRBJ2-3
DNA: TGTGCCAGCAGCTTTGTGGGAACAGATACGCAGTATTTT
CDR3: CASSFVGTDTQYF

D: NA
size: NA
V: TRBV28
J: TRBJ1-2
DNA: TGTGCCAGCAGTTTAAGGCAGGGCCGACAGGTCCTCACCTTC
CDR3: CASSLRQGRQVLTF

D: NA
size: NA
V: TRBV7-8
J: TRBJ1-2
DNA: TGTGCCAGCAGCTTAGTCAGGGACGGTGGCTACACCTTC
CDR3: CASSLVRDGGYTF

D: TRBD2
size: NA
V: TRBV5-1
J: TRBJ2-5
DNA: TGCGCCAGCAGTCCCGGACTAGCGGGGGGGTTGGTTGAGACCCAGTACTTC
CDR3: CASSPGLAGGLVETQYF

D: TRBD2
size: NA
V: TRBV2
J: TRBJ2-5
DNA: TGTGCCAGCGGAGACCCTAGCGGGGGACCAGGGGAGACCCAGTACTTC
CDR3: CASGDPSGGPGETQYF

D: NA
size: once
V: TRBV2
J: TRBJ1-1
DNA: TGTGCCAGCAGAACCCACAGGGAGCTTGAAGCTTTCTTT
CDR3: CASRTHRELEAFF

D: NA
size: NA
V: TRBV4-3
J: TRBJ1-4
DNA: TGCGCCAGCAGCCAAGGGTCAGGTTCTGCAACTAATGAAAAACTGTTTTTT
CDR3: CASSQGSGSATNEKLFF

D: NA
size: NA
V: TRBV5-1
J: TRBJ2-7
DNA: TGCGCCAGCAGCTTGGGTCTCACGGGTTACGAGCAGTACTTC
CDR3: CASSLGLTGYEQYF

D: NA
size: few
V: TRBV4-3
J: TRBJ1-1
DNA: TGCGCCAGCAGCCAAGACCGGGGGGACACTGAAGCTTTCTTT
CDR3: CASSQDRGDTEAFF

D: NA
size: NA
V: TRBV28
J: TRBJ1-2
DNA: TGTGCCAGCAGTCCGGGCTCCAGAACCAATGACTATGGCTACACCTTC
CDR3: CASSPGSRTNDYGYTF

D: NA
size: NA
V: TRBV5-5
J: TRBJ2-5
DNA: TGTGCCAGCAGCAACGGCTTTGGGGGTGGAGAGACCCAGTACTTC
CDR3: CASSNGFGGGETQYF

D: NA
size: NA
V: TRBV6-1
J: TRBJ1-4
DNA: TGTGCCAGCATCGGCTCAACTAATGAAAAACTGTTTTTT
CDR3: CASIGSTNEKLFF

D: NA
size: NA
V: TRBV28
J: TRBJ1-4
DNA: TGTGCCAGCAGCCCAAGGACCGTAACTAATGAAAAACTGTTTTTT
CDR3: CASSPRTVTNEKLFF

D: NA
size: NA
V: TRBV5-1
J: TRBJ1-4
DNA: TGCGCCAGCAGCTTAAGCGCAACTAATGAAAAACTGTTTTTT
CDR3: CASSLSATNEKLFF

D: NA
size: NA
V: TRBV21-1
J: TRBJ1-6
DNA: TGTGCCAGCAGCAAAGGCGACCTAACCCCCGGGTTAAGCTCCTATAATTCACCCCTCCACTTT
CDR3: CASSKGDLTPGLSSYNSPLHF

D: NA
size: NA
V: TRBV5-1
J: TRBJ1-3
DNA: TGCGCCAGCAGCTTGTCCTACTCTGGAAACACCATATATTTT
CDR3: CASSLSYSGNTIYF

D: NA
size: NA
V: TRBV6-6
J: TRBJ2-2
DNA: TGTGCCAGCAGTTACTCACGACAAGCGAACACCGGGGAGCTGTTTTTT
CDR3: CASSYSRQANTGELFF

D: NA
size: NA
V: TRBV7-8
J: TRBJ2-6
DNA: TGTGCCAGCAGCTTACTTCCGACTGGGGCCAACGTCCTGACTTTC
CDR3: CASSLLPTGANVLTF

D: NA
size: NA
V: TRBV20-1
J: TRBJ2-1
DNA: TGCAGTGTCGCAGGGATGGATGAGCAGTTCTTC
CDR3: CSVAGMDEQFF

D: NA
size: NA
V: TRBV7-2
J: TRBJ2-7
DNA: TGTGCCAGCAGCCAAAATCCGGGATACGAGCAGTACTTC
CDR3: CASSQNPGYEQYF